Below, 30 T cell receptor beta chains from the same sample are listed, as sequenced in a study of blood T cells in healthy people across ages (dated by TCRdb to 2014 to 2015). Library construction relied on 5' RACE. The sample was run on an Illumina HiSeq 2500. A second PCR of roughly 6 to 11 cycles was run with a J-beta primer mix and a sample-barcoded 5' primer. TCRdb reanalyzed the raw reads on its own, using fastp at Q25 for trimming and MiXCR for clone calling, and kept in-frame beta chains. Rows merge per CDR3 protein into single entries with the most common DNA and genes. This sample gives hundreds of thousands of distinct CDR3 sequences in total; around 48% of them show up just once. The ten biggest clones cover about an eighth of the sample. Sequencing was done on a sample of blood. The receptor set was obtained from a man aged 25-45 years in good health.

This chain joins TRBV5-1 and TRBJ1-1, with no clear D. Germline V gene lookup returns CDR1 SGHRS and CDR2 YFSETQ. V lost 0 bases, J lost 0 bases, and 9 bases lay in between. This CDR3 comprises 15 residues. DNA for the CDR3: TGCGCCAGCAGCTTGGCCCCCGAATTGAACACTGAAGCTTTCTTT. Its translation is CASSLAPELNTEAFF.

About this clonotype: The junction differs from germline at one of its ends, possibly a read error. V and J are TRBV27 and TRBJ1-1, with D possibly being TRBD1 (5 bases). CDR1 is MNHEY, CDR2 SMNVEV, per germline (reference sequence). The CDR3 is 13 residues long. This CDR3 reads CVSSYGQNTEAFF. As DNA, the CDR3 is TGTGTCAGCAGCTACGGACAGAACACTGAAGCTTTCTTT.

The chain employs TRBV29-1 and TRBJ2-5, with D perhaps TRBD1 or TRBD2 (5 bases each). The CDR3 contains 12 residues. V lost 3 bases and J lost 4, with 9 bases in between. Germline V gene lookup returns CDR1 SQVTM and CDR2 ANQGSEA. The CDR3: CSVDGDGETQYF. In DNA form, the CDR3 reads TGCAGCGTTGACGGGGACGGAGAGACCCAGTACTTC.

This clonotype was seen more than once but under ten times. The chain employs TRBV29-1 and TRBJ2-7; the match to TRBD1 covers 8 bases. The V gene's germline CDR1 is SQVTM and CDR2 ANQGSEA. The CDR3 is made up of 13 amino acids. After removal of 7 bases from V and 7 bases from J, the junction contained 12 bases not matched to a gene. CDR3 loop: CSAGQGSSREQYF. The CDR3 DNA reads TGCAGCGCTGGACAGGGATCTTCACGGGAGCAGTACTTC.

This chain uses TRBV27 with TRBJ1-1; no clear D. Germline CDR1 MNHEY, CDR2 SMNVEV (reference sequence). The CDR3 spans 13 residues. V was cut by 5 bases and J by 4 bases, with 11 bases left in between. This CDR3 is CASSHPQRTEAFF. The CDR3 bases are TGTGCCAGCAGTCACCCCCAGCGCACTGAAGCTTTCTTT.

V gene TRBV25-1 combines with J gene TRBJ1-2; D uncertain. CDR1 and CDR2 from the germline V gene are MGHDK and SYGVNS. V lost 4 bases and J 8 bases, leaving 5 bases between the germline ends. This CDR3 contains 10 residues. As DNA, the CDR3 is TGTGCCAGCAGTGGGGAAGGCTACACCTTC. Translation gives CASSGEGYTF.

This clonotype showed up just a few times. CDR3 DNA sequence: TGTGCCAGCAGTTTAGGATTGACAGGGGCGTCCACCGGGGAGCTGTTTTTT. Encoded protein: CASSLGLTGASTGELFF. V gene TRBV12-3 or TRBV12-4 combines with J gene TRBJ2-2; 8 bases align to TRBD1. V shed 1 base, J shed 4 bases, and the junction held 8 bases outside the gene matches. The CDR3 runs to 17 residues.

V gene TRBV30 combines with J gene TRBJ1-6, with D maybe TRBD1 (5 bases). Germline CDR1 is GTSNPN and CDR2 is SVGIG (reference sequence). The V and J ends lost 3 bases and 7 bases respectively, with 13 bases between them. The CDR3 has 14 amino acids. The CDR3 DNA sequence: TGTGCCTGGAGGCTAGGGACGGACAATTCACCCCTCCACTTT. Protein: CAWRLGTDNSPLHF. Using reference TRBV30 and TRBJ1-6 for the parts outside the CDR3, the full variable domain is SQTIHQWPATLVQPVGSPLSLECTVEGTSNPNLYWYRQAAGRGLQLLFYSVGIGQISSEVPQNLSASRPQDRQFILSSKKLLLSDSGFYLCAWRLGTDNSPLHFGNGTRLTVT.

V and J are TRBV12-3 or TRBV12-4 and TRBJ2-7, with no clear D. This CDR3 comprises 13 residues. V dropped 8 bases and J dropped 4 bases, with 15 bases sitting between them. For the CDR3, the DNA is TGTGCCAGCTGTCCGCGGACGCAATACGAGCAGTACTTC. This sequence encodes CASCPRTQYEQYF.

This clonotype showed up just a few times. The rearrangement links TRBV7-9 to TRBJ2-2; 7 nucleotides align to TRBD1. This CDR3 is built from 17 residues. Germline V gene data show CDR1 as SEHNR and CDR2 as FQNEAQ (reference sequence). V gave up 5 bases and J gave up 0 bases; unmatched junction bases: 9. The CDR3 region has the DNA TGTGCCAGCAGCCGGACCTTTAGGGGGCCGAACACCGGGGAGCTGTTTTTT. This encodes CASSRTFRGPNTGELFF.

The chain couples TRBV10-3 to TRBJ2-7; D gene ambiguous. The CDR3 has 13 amino acids. The germline V gene encodes CDR1 ENHRY and CDR2 SYGVKD. V shed 2 bases and J shed 5 bases, with 10 bases lying between them. The DNA of the CDR3 is TGTGCCATCAGTGAGGCGTGGCAGAACGAGCAGTACTTC. This gives the protein CAISEAWQNEQYF.

This clonotype was counted a few times. The chain has TRBV21-1 and TRBJ2-5. TRBV21-1 is listed as a pseudogene. This CDR3 comprises 13 residues. The CDR3 loop reads CASPIQNKETQYF. The CDR3 nucleotides read TGTGCCAGCCCTATCCAGAACAAAGAGACCCAGTACTTC.

The sample holds a few counts of this clonotype. V usage is TRBV10-3 and J usage is TRBJ2-3; a possible D gene is TRBD2 (6 bases). Trimming pared 6 bases from V and 1 base from J, leaving 11 bases between. Looked up from germline, CDR1 is ENHRY and CDR2 is SYGVKD. The CDR3 extends over 14 amino acids. The DNA of the CDR3 is TGTGCCATCAGCACAGAGCGGGGCACAGATACGCAGTATTTT. Protein sequence: CAISTERGTDTQYF.

The chain joins TRBV4-3 to TRBJ2-5, with 10 positions matching TRBD2. Germline loops: CDR1 LGHNA, CDR2 YSLEER. J lost 11 bases, V lost 0 bases, and 12 bases had no gene match. The length of the CDR3 is 16 residues. The CDR3 DNA reads TGCGCCAGCAGCCAAGAACTAGCGGGGACCTACAATGAGCAGTACTTC. It specifies CASSQELAGTYNEQYF.

This clonotype has a count of ten or more. A clone one base away is much larger, so this may be a read error. The chain combines TRBV12-3 or TRBV12-4 with TRBJ2-1, with 7 bases identical to TRBD2. TRBJ2-7 explains the end of the DNA better; the J call may be wrong. This CDR3 contains 15 residues. Written as DNA, the CDR3 is TGTGCCAGCACCGCAGCGGGGAACGCCTACAATGAGCAGTACTTC. Amino acids: CASTAAGNAYNEQYF.

This clonotype showed up just a few times. This rearrangement joins TRBV9 to TRBJ2-6, with 7 bases lining up with TRBD1. This CDR3 region has 18 residues. Trimming cost V 1 base and J 0 bases; bases outside gene matches: 7. Germline V gives CDR1 SGDLS, CDR2 YYNGEE. The CDR3 spells CASSVPRDRVSGANVLTF. Here the CDR3 DNA reads TGTGCCAGCAGCGTACCACGGGACAGAGTCTCTGGGGCCAACGTCCTGACTTTC.

The chain carries TRBV20-1 and TRBJ2-7; D uncertain. V was cut by 5 bases and J by 0 bases, with 11 bases left in between. Germline lookup yields CDR1 DFQATT and CDR2 SNEGSKA (reference sequence). This CDR3 comprises 13 residues. The CDR3 protein is CSAADDLSYEQYF. CDR3 sequence (DNA): TGCAGTGCTGCCGATGATCTCTCCTACGAGCAGTACTTC.

In this sample, this clonotype turned up a few times. The rearrangement joins TRBV7-2 to TRBJ1-2; D unresolved. The CDR3 runs to 13 residues. Trimming pared 5 bases from V and 5 bases from J, leaving 12 bases between. From germline, CDR1 is SGHTA and CDR2 FQGNSA. The chain's CDR3 is CASSPRTEYGYTF. The CDR3 DNA is TGTGCCAGCAGCCCCAGGACGGAGTATGGCTACACCTTC.

This clonotype was picked up a small number of times. CDR3 bases: TGTGCCAGCAGGTCGACTAGCGGGAAGACCCAGTACTTC. It encodes CASRSTSGKTQYF. V and J are TRBV2 and TRBJ2-5; 11 nucleotides align to TRBD2. V was pared by 6 bases and J by 6 bases, with 3 bases of the junction left unmatched. CDR3 length: 13 residues. CDR1 is SNHLY and CDR2 is FYNNEI in the germline V gene.

This clonotype is deemed medium-sized. This sequence joins TRBV7-2 and TRBJ2-1; D is perhaps TRBD1 or TRBD2 (5 bases each). From germline, CDR1 is SGHTA and CDR2 FQGNSA. The V gene lost 5 bases and the J gene lost 2 bases, with 13 bases spanning the gap. The length of the CDR3 is 15 residues. Here the CDR3 DNA reads TGTGCCAGCAGCAACACCGGGACCACCTACAATGAGCAGTTCTTC. It encodes CASSNTGTTYNEQFF.

This clonotype has just one count. The rearrangement joins TRBV11-2 to TRBJ2-1; TRBD2 matches 11 bases. J lost 9 bases, V lost 1 base, and 11 bases had no gene match. Germline CDR1 is SGHAT and CDR2 is FQNNGV. The CDR3 contains 17 residues. DNA for the CDR3: TGTGCCAGCAGCTTAGTGGAGATTGCTAGCGGGGGGTCTGAGCAGTTCTTC. It translates to CASSLVEIASGGSEQFF.

The V and J genes are TRBV4-1 and TRBJ1-2, with 8 bases lining up with TRBD1. The CDR3 totals 14 residues. Germline V CDR1 and CDR2: MGHRA, YSYEKL. V shed 4 bases and J 3 bases; nucleotides not matched to a gene: 4. The CDR3 is CASSRVQGDYGYTF. The CDR3 DNA reads as TGCGCCAGCAGCCGGGTACAGGGGGACTATGGCTACACCTTC.

The rearrangement joins TRBV9 to TRBJ2-5; D is perhaps TRBD1 (6 bases). V lost 3 bases and J lost 5, with 17 bases in between. Germline assignment: CDR1 SGDLS and CDR2 YYNGEE. The CDR3 has 15 amino acids. The CDR3 DNA is TGTGCCAGCAGCGCACAGGGTTTGGCGCGGGAGACCCAGTACTTC. Translating it yields CASSAQGLARETQYF.

This clonotype has only one observation. This chain links TRBV6-5 with TRBJ1-1; tentatively, D is TRBD1 (6 bases). V was shortened by 4 bases and J by 4 bases, with 16 bases between the two germline ends. The CDR3 contains 15 residues. Germline CDR1 reads MNHEY; CDR2 reads SVGAGI. The CDR3 here is CASSSTGSEGTEAFF. DNA for the CDR3: TGTGCCAGCAGTTCCACAGGGTCCGAGGGCACTGAAGCTTTCTTT.

This chain connects TRBV7-2 to TRBJ1-4; TRBD1 matches at 9 bases. The germline CDR1 and CDR2 sequences are SGHTA and FQGNSA. The CDR3 is 15 amino acids. V shed 5 bases, J shed 8 bases, and the junction held 9 bases outside the gene matches. Here the CDR3 DNA reads TGTGCCAGCAGCAATACAGGGGGCGCGAGGGAAAAACTGTTTTTT. Translating gives CASSNTGGAREKLFF.

This clonotype has more than one count but fewer than ten. The chain employs TRBV29-1 and TRBJ2-7, with 9 bases identical to TRBD1. V dropped 5 bases and J dropped 2; count of bases not matched to a gene: 13. The CDR3 sequence is 16 residues long. Per germline, CDR1 SQVTM and CDR2 ANQGSEA. The CDR3 region is CSVRLFGTGSTYEQYF. DNA of the CDR3: TGCAGCGTTCGGTTGTTTGGGACAGGGAGTACCTACGAGCAGTACTTC.

This clonotype appeared a few times. This chain links TRBV14 with TRBJ2-7; 7 bases match TRBD1. The CDR3 covers 17 residues. With V trimmed by 2 bases and J by 5 bases, 15 bases remained unmatched. Per the germline V gene, CDR1 is SGHDN and CDR2 is FVKESK. CDR3: CASSQQTLGQRGNEQYF. The CDR3 bases are TGTGCCAGCAGCCAACAAACGTTGGGACAGCGAGGGAACGAGCAGTACTTC.

V gene TRBV4-2 combines with J gene TRBJ1-5, with 9 bases identical to TRBD1. Germline CDR1 is LGHNA and CDR2 is YNFKEQ. The CDR3 is 16 residues long. Trimming removed 0 bases from V and 4 bases from J; junction bases left unmatched: 4. CDR3 loop: CASSQEMTGGNQPQHF. DNA of the CDR3: TGTGCCAGCAGCCAAGAGATGACAGGGGGGAATCAGCCCCAGCATTTT.

V and J are TRBV25-1 and TRBJ1-4; 11 bases map to TRBD1. Germline lookup yields CDR1 MGHDK and CDR2 SYGVNS. The CDR3 has 17 residues. V dropped 3 bases and J dropped 2; count of bases not matched to a gene: 5. The DNA for the CDR3 is TGTGCCAGCAGTGACCCGGACAGGGGGCGTACTAATGAAAAACTGTTTTTT. This sequence encodes CASSDPDRGRTNEKLFF.

The chain couples TRBV29-1 to TRBJ2-7, with TRBD1 identical over 8 bases. This CDR3 has 13 amino acids. Trimming removed 3 bases from V and 2 bases from J; junction bases left unmatched: 3. From germline, CDR1 is SQVTM and CDR2 ANQGSEA. The CDR3 DNA reads as TGCAGCGTTGATTCGGGACAGGCCTACGAGCAGTACTTC. It yields the protein CSVDSGQAYEQYF.